The 27 T cell receptor beta chains listed next were all sequenced from one sample in a study of T cell changes during pregnancy in multiple sclerosis. Assay: immunoSEQ multiplex PCR; the TCRdb copy retains only in-frame clones and omits some. The sample carries about 40,000 clones, approximately 94% recorded once. The sequencing here drew on peripheral blood, taken in the third trimester of pregnancy. These receptor sequences come from a female donor with multiple sclerosis, enrolled in a pregnancy study.

This clone has only a few counts. This chain joins TRBV15 and TRBJ2-7, with D tentatively TRBD1 (6 bases). Germline V lookup: CDR1 LNHNV, CDR2 YYDKDF (reference sequence). The V gene lost 0 bases and the J gene lost 6 bases, with 9 bases spanning the gap. This CDR3 is built from 13 residues. CDR3 sequence reads: CATSRDLGAEQYF. The CDR3 coding sequence is TGTGCCACCAGCAGAGATTTGGGGGCCGAGCAGTACTTC.

CDR3 nucleotides: TGTGCCAGCAGCTTAGATTACGGCTCCTACGAGCAGTACTTC. This translates into CASSLDYGSYEQYF. The gene calls are TRBV7-8 and TRBJ2-7; D unclear. Trimming stripped 1 base from V and 0 bases from J, with 7 bases between. CDR1 and CDR2 (germline): SGHVS, FQNEAQ. The CDR3 is 14 amino acids.

CDR3 in amino acids: CASSPREAEQFF. The CDR3, as DNA: TGTGCCAGCTCACCACGTGAAGCGGAGCAGTTCTTC. The chain combines TRBV18 with TRBJ2-1; D not certain. Germline V CDR1 and CDR2: KGHSH, LQKENI. The V and J ends lost 1 base and 10 bases respectively, with 8 bases between them. This CDR3 region has 12 residues.

The V call is TRBV5-4, the J call TRBJ2-1; D unresolved. Germline CDR1 reads SGHNT; CDR2 reads YYREEE (reference sequence). V lost 0 bases, J lost 9 bases, and 7 bases lay in between. The CDR3 is 12 residues long. The CDR3 nucleotides read TGTGCCAGCAGCTTGGTATCGGGTGAGCAGTTCTTC. This gives the protein CASSLVSGEQFF.

V gene TRBV7-2 combines with J gene TRBJ2-3; no clear D. This CDR3 has 15 amino acids. Germline V CDR1 and CDR2: SGHTA, FQGNSA. The germline V and J ends were trimmed by 5 bases and 0 bases, with 12 bases remaining between them. In DNA, the CDR3 is TGTGCCAGCAGCCCCGGTGTCACTAGCACAGATACGCAGTATTTT. Residues: CASSPGVTSTDTQYF.

The J gene is TRBJ1-2, the V gene TRBV19; 7 bases are shared with TRBD1. This CDR3 is built from 14 residues. V shed 6 bases, J shed 5 bases, and the junction held 9 bases outside the gene matches. In germline, CDR1 is LNHDA, CDR2 SQIVND (reference sequence). The CDR3 DNA is TGTGCCAGTAGGAAGGGGGCTGGTGATTATGGCTACACCTTC. Translation: CASRKGAGDYGYTF.

The genes are TRBV2 and TRBJ2-1; TRBD1 aligns across 11 bases. The CDR3 runs 15 residues. Unmatched junction bases numbered 1, after V lost 4 bases and J lost 2 bases. The germline gives CDR1 SNHLY, CDR2 FYNNEI. For the CDR3, the DNA is TGTGCCAGCAGTGGGGACAGGGGGGCCTACAATGAGCAGTTCTTC. It specifies CASSGDRGAYNEQFF.

This chain uses TRBV11-3 with TRBJ2-2, with 7 nucleotides matching TRBD1. V lost 1 base, J lost 7 bases, and 6 bases stayed unmatched. The germline V gene has CDR1 SGHNT and CDR2 YENEEA. This CDR3 spans 15 amino acids. This CDR3 is CASSLGAGTVGELFF. The DNA for the CDR3 is TGTGCCAGCAGCTTAGGGGCCGGGACAGTCGGGGAGCTGTTTTTT.

The V and J genes are TRBV28 and TRBJ2-7; 8 bases are shared with TRBD1. The CDR3 is 14 amino acids. Trimming cost V 5 bases and J 6 bases; bases outside gene matches: 9. Germline loops: CDR1 MDHEN, CDR2 SYDVKM. The CDR3 nucleotides are TGTGCCAGCAGTCCTCGGACAGGGCTTCTCGAGCAGTACTTC. This gives the protein CASSPRTGLLEQYF.

This chain connects TRBV27 to TRBJ2-7, with D possibly TRBD2 on 5 matching bases. V lost 2 bases, J lost 11 bases, and 13 bases lay in between. This CDR3 has 12 amino acids. The germline CDR1 and CDR2 sequences are MNHEY and SMNVEV (reference sequence). Written as DNA, the CDR3 is TGTGCCAGCAGTTTACCCCGGGGAGTCAAGTACTTC. This sequence encodes CASSLPRGVKYF.

The rearrangement joins TRBV6-5 to TRBJ2-1, with a possible D match to TRBD2 (7 bases). Germline CDR1 reads MNHEY; CDR2 reads SVGAGI. This CDR3 has 16 amino acids. Trimming left V 0 bases short and J 6 bases short, with 15 bases between. The CDR3 DNA reads as TGTGCCAGCAGTTACTCGTTGTCGGCGGGGGCCAATGAGCAGTTCTTC. It yields the protein CASSYSLSAGANEQFF.

The V call is TRBV7-8, the J call TRBJ2-2; D is possibly TRBD1 (6 bases). The CDR3 is made up of 16 amino acids. CDR1 is SGHVS and CDR2 is FQNEAQ in the germline V gene. V gave up 1 base and J gave up 3 bases, with 12 bases separating them. CDR3 sequence reads: CASSLVRQGHTGELFF. The DNA of the CDR3 is TGTGCCAGCAGCTTAGTGCGCCAGGGGCACACCGGGGAGCTGTTTTTT.

The V gene is TRBV2, the J gene TRBJ1-5; 8 positions match TRBD1. The CDR3 length is 13 residues. V lost 6 bases and J lost 7; bases outside the gene matches: 5. Per germline, CDR1 SNHLY and CDR2 FYNNEI. The CDR3 nucleotides are TGTGCCAGCAGCCCAGGGGGCTGGCAGCCCCAGCATTTT. The encoded protein is CASSPGGWQPQHF.

CDR3 protein: CASSSGLGLQETQYF. The CDR3 region has the DNA TGCGCCAGCAGCTCTGGACTAGGGCTCCAAGAGACCCAGTACTTC. The V gene is TRBV5-1, the J gene TRBJ2-5; TRBD2 matches at 7 bases. The germline V gene encodes CDR1 SGHRS and CDR2 YFSETQ. The length of the CDR3 is 15 residues. V was clipped by 3 bases and J by 1 base; unmatched bases: 6.

The chain is built from TRBV7-6 and TRBJ2-2; the D gene is possibly TRBD2 (7 bases). V dropped 3 bases and J dropped 1 base, with 9 bases sitting between them. Germline V gives CDR1 SGHVS, CDR2 FNYEAQ. The CDR3 runs 15 residues. CDR3 sequence: CASSFGGLNTGELFF. Here the CDR3 DNA reads TGTGCCAGCAGCTTCGGGGGGCTGAACACCGGGGAGCTGTTTTTT.

CDR3 nucleotides: TGCGCCAGCAGCCTAACTAGCGAATCATTTTCCTACGAGCAGTACTTC. This encodes CASSLTSESFSYEQYF. The V call is TRBV5-1, the J call TRBJ2-7; 7 bases align to TRBD2. Germline V gene sequence: CDR1 SGHRS, CDR2 YFSETQ. This CDR3 has 16 residues. The V gene end was trimmed by 4 bases and the J gene end by 1 base; junction bases not matched to a gene: 11.

This clone is labeled as medium-sized. V is TRBV7-2 and J is TRBJ1-3; D might be TRBD1 (5 bases). The germline V and J ends were trimmed by 5 bases and 0 bases, with 20 bases remaining between them. The germline V gene encodes CDR1 SGHTA and CDR2 FQGNSA. The CDR3 loop spans 18 amino acids. CDR3 DNA: TGTGCCAGCAGCCCGTCCCTTATAGGGGCCACCTCTGGAAACACCATATATTTT. The encoded protein is CASSPSLIGATSGNTIYF.

V gene TRBV19 combines with J gene TRBJ1-5, with 11 bases lining up with TRBD1. V was clipped by 7 bases and J by 7 bases; unmatched bases: 12. Germline loops: CDR1 LNHDA, CDR2 SQIVND (reference sequence). The CDR3 is made up of 16 amino acids. The CDR3 bases are TGTGCCAGTACCTCCCCAAGGGGGACAGGGGGACAGCCCCAGCATTTT. It yields the protein CASTSPRGTGGQPQHF. Filled out from reference TRBV19 and TRBJ1-5, the complete variable domain reads DGGITQSPKYLFRKEGQNVTLSCEQNLNHDAMYWYRQDPGQGLRLIYYSQIVNDFQKGDIAEGYSVSREKKESFPLTVTSAQKNPTAFYLCASTSPRGTGGQPQHFGDGTRLSIL.

This rearrangement joins TRBV5-4 to TRBJ1-5; unclear D gene. This CDR3 contains 15 residues. The V gene's germline CDR1 is SGHNT and CDR2 YYREEE (reference sequence). With 4 bases removed from V and 0 bases from J, the gap between germline ends came to 11 bases. Written as DNA, the CDR3 is TGTGCCAGCAGCCGGCTTGAGGATAGCAATCAGCCCCAGCATTTT. It codes for CASSRLEDSNQPQHF.

The chain is built from TRBV5-1 and TRBJ1-6, with 9 bases matching TRBD1. J lost 4 bases, V lost 4 bases, and 6 bases had no gene match. The germline V gene encodes CDR1 SGHRS and CDR2 YFSETQ. CDR3 length: 16 residues. CDR3 coding DNA: TGCGCCAGCAGCACCTCGGGACAGGGTTATAATTCACCCCTCCACTTT. This translates into CASSTSGQGYNSPLHF.

The rearrangement links TRBV15 to TRBJ2-1; TRBD1 is a possible D gene (6 bases). Germline CDR1 is LNHNV and CDR2 is YYDKDF (reference sequence). V was trimmed by 3 bases and J by 9 bases, leaving 30 bases between them. This CDR3 comprises 19 residues. This chain's CDR3 is CATSRGNSQGFVSLGEQFF. The CDR3 nucleotides are TGTGCCACCAGCAGGGGAAACTCACAGGGTTTTGTTAGTCTGGGTGAGCAGTTCTTC.

The CDR3 sequence is CASSVRPSGGKETQYF. DNA for the CDR3: TGTGCCAGCAGCGTACGTCCTAGCGGGGGGAAAGAGACCCAGTACTTC. The rearrangement joins TRBV9 to TRBJ2-5, with 11 bases fitting TRBD2. The germline gives CDR1 SGDLS, CDR2 YYNGEE. Germline trimming cut 1 base from V and 3 bases from J; bases unmatched to any gene: 5. This CDR3 is 16 amino acids long. The full variable domain, its missing parts supplied by reference TRBV9 and TRBJ2-5, is DSGVTQTPKHLITATGQRVTLRCSPRSGDLSVYWYQQSLDQGLQFLIQYYNGEERAKGNILERFSAQQFPDLHSELNLSSLELGDSALYFCASSVRPSGGKETQYFGPGTRLLVL.

The chain joins TRBV2 to TRBJ2-3; TRBD2 aligns across 8 bases. The CDR3 is 14 amino acids. J gave up 3 bases and V 6 bases, and 5 bases lay outside the gene matches. CDR1 and CDR2 from the germline V gene are SNHLY and FYNNEI. The DNA for the CDR3 is TGTGCCAGCAGACGGGGGGGCCCGACAGATACGCAGTATTTT. Amino acids: CASRRGGPTDTQYF.

This clone was seen once. V gene TRBV5-1 combines with J gene TRBJ2-7, with 8 bases fitting TRBD2. In germline, CDR1 is SGHRS, CDR2 YFSETQ. The CDR3 has 17 residues. With 0 bases clipped from V and 7 bases from J, the junction kept 15 bases outside the gene matches. Here the CDR3 DNA reads TGCGCCAGCAGCTTGGGGTTAGCGGGGTCCCACTCCTGGGAGCAGTACTTC. Residues: CASSLGLAGSHSWEQYF.

This chain joins TRBV7-6 and TRBJ2-2, with TRBD1 identical over 8 bases. V trimming: 8 bases; J trimming: 2 bases; junction bases outside the gene matches: 4. Per germline, CDR1 SGHVS and CDR2 FNYEAQ. The CDR3 contains 14 residues. The DNA of the CDR3 is TGTGCCAGCCTCAGGGGGCCCAACACCGGGGAGCTGTTTTTT. Translated: CASLRGPNTGELFF.

The CDR3 DNA reads as TGTGCCAGCAGCTTAGCGCCCCAGGGTAATTCACCCCTCCACTTT. It yields the protein CASSLAPQGNSPLHF. This chain connects TRBV11-2 to TRBJ1-6; a weak D match, TRBD1 (5 bases). Germline V lookup: CDR1 SGHAT, CDR2 FQNNGV. Trimming shortened V by 1 base and J by 6 bases, and 10 bases separated the two germline ends. This CDR3 is built from 15 residues.

This chain joins TRBV7-9 and TRBJ2-7, with a weak D call TRBD1 (7 bases). With 1 base removed from V and 2 bases from J, the gap between germline ends came to 18 bases. Germline V CDR1 and CDR2: SEHNR, FQNEAQ (reference sequence). The CDR3 covers 17 residues. CDR3 in DNA: TGTGCCAGCAGCTTAGGGGGGGTACAGGGGAAACCCTACGAGCAGTACTTC. Translation: CASSLGGVQGKPYEQYF.